This TCR beta chain was captured by sequencing in a study of cytomegalovirus exposure and HLA in healthy donors. Study-level background: A later analysis reported the same platform for the 120 or so validation repertoires and the roughly 700 first-cohort repertoires.

As regards this clone: What it recognizes is unknown.

Study conclusions and caveats: It was found in a later analysis that first-cohort TCR clusters tended to co-occur in the 90 to 150 validation repertoires. Cytomegalovirus-associated status was assigned to some 160 TCR beta chains.

The CDR3 consists of 15 residues. Germline CDR1 ENHRY, CDR2 SYGVKD. Deletions cut 3 bases from V and 4 bases from J, with 15 bases between. While the first cohort had 600 to 800 subjects, the donors belonged to the separate validation cohort of 100 to 150 subjects. Only in-frame clones appear in the TCRdb table, and some are missing; sequencing was by immunoSEQ multiplex PCR. In the table there are 70,000 to 80,000 clones, 85% to 95% of which are singletons. The sequencing input was PBMCs. The gene calls are TRBV10-3 and TRBJ2-5; weak D call: TRBD2 (5 bases). The source is a woman in her late teens or twenties in good health and CMV-seronegative. The DNA for the CDR3 is TGTGCCATCAGTGAACGGCCCCGGGATGGAGAGACCCAGTACTTC. Protein product: CAISERPRDGETQYF.